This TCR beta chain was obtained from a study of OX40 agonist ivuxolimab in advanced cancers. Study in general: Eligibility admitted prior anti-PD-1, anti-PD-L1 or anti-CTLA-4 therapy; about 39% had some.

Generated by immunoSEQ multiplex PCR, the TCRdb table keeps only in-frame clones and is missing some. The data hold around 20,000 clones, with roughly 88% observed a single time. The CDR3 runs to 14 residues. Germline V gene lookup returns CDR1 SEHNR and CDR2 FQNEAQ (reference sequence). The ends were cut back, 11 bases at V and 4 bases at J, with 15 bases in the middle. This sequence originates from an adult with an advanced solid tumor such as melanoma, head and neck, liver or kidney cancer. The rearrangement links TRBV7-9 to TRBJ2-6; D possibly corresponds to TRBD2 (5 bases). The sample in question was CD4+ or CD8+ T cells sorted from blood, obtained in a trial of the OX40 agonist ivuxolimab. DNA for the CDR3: TGTGCCCTCACCCCGGGATTGGGGGCCAACGTCCTGACTTTC. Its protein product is CALTPGLGANVLTF.